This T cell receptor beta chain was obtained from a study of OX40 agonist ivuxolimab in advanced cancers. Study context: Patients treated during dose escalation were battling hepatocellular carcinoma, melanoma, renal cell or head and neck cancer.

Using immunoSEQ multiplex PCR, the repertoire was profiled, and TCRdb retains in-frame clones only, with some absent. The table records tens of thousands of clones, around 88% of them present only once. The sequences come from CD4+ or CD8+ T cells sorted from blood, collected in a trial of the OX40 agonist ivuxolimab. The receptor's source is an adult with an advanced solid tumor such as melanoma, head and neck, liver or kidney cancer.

In nucleotides, the CDR3 is TGTGCCAGCAGCCTACGGCAGGTTGAAAAACTGTTTTTT. The encoded protein is CASSLRQVEKLFF. The chain employs TRBV11-2 and TRBJ1-4; D is ambiguous. This CDR3 has 13 residues. The V gene's germline CDR1 is SGHAT and CDR2 FQNNGV. V was cut by 5 bases and J by 7 bases, with 11 bases left in between.